These 14 T cell receptor beta chains originate from one sample sequenced in a study of blood T cell repertoires in COVID-19. Sequenced by immunoSEQ multiplex PCR; TCRdb stores in-frame clones only, minus some. This sample carries around 60,000 clones, approximately 87% of them seen once, and the ten largest clones take approximately 4%. Sequencing was done on a sample of peripheral blood. These receptors came from a human donor in a cohort sampled during active COVID-19.

CDR3 sequence: CASSLGTLYGTQYF. CDR3 in DNA: TGTGCCAGCAGTTTGGGGACACTCTATGGGACCCAGTACTTC. The chain carries TRBV27 and TRBJ2-5, with D possibly matching TRBD1 (6 bases). The CDR3 loop spans 14 amino acids. CDR1 and CDR2 from the germline V gene are MNHEY and SMNVEV (reference sequence). The ends were cut back, 3 bases at V and 7 bases at J, with 15 bases in the middle.

The count of this clone is one. The chain carries TRBV6-1 and TRBJ1-1; D remains unclear. Deletions cut 1 base from V and 3 bases from J, with 12 bases between. Per the germline V gene, CDR1 is MNHNS and CDR2 is SASEGT. The CDR3 contains 15 residues. For the CDR3, the DNA is TGTGCCAGCAGTGAAGGGGCGGGCGCGGACACTGAAGCTTTCTTT. Its protein is CASSEGAGADTEAFF.

This clone has only one observation. The chain links TRBV29-1 to TRBJ1-2; D remains unclear. In germline, CDR1 is SQVTM, CDR2 ANQGSEA. The length of the CDR3 is 13 residues. V was clipped by 5 bases and J by 1 base, with 11 bases between them. The CDR3, as DNA: TGCAGCGTTCCCCCGACTGTTAACTATGGCTACACCTTC. Amino acids: CSVPPTVNYGYTF. The whole variable domain, filled in from reference TRBV29-1 and TRBJ1-2, reads SAVISQKPSRDICQRGTSLTIQCQVDSQVTMMFWYRQQPGQSLTLIATANQGSEATYESGFVIDKFPISRPNLTFSTLTVSNMSPEDSSIYLCSVPPTVNYGYTFGSGTRLTVV.

The CDR3 sequence: CASSYDGQGFYNEQFF. CDR3 DNA sequence: TGTGCCAGCAGTTACGACGGGCAGGGGTTCTACAATGAGCAGTTCTTC. V is TRBV6-2 or TRBV6-3 and J is TRBJ2-1; possible D gene TRBD1, 6 bases. Germline V lookup: CDR1 MNHEY, CDR2 SVGEGT. V lost 2 bases to trimming and J lost 3 bases, with 14 bases between them. This CDR3 region has 16 residues.

CDR3 loop: CASSPYTGNTEAFF. Written as DNA, the CDR3 is TGCGCCAGCAGCCCCTACACAGGGAACACTGAAGCTTTCTTT. The chain joins TRBV5-1 to TRBJ1-1; maybe TRBD1 (5 bases). Germline V lookup: CDR1 SGHRS, CDR2 YFSETQ. V was clipped by 4 bases and J by 1 base, with 11 bases between them. The CDR3 is 14 amino acids.

This clone was detected once. The chain has TRBV15 and TRBJ2-7; 9 bases agree with TRBD1. V trimming: 4 bases; J trimming: 4 bases; junction bases outside the gene matches: 8. The CDR3 consists of 15 residues. Looked up from germline, CDR1 is LNHNV and CDR2 is YYDKDF (reference sequence). CDR3: CATSITGTGSYEQYF. In nucleotides, the CDR3 is TGTGCCACCAGCATAACCGGGACAGGGTCGTACGAGCAGTACTTC.

The chain uses TRBV2 and TRBJ2-2; no firm D call. The CDR3 is 12 residues long. Between the trimmed V and J ends, which lost 4 bases and 6 bases, there was a span of 6 bases. Germline loops: CDR1 SNHLY, CDR2 FYNNEI. CDR3 DNA: TGTGCCAGCAGTGGGCAAGCCGGGGAGCTGTTTTTT. Residues: CASSGQAGELFF.

The rearrangement links TRBV19 to TRBJ1-1; no clear D gene. The CDR3 has 14 amino acids. Between the trimmed V and J ends, which lost 6 bases and 0 bases, there was a span of 11 bases. Germline CDR1 and CDR2: LNHDA and SQIVND (reference sequence). In nucleotides, the CDR3 is TGTGCCAGTAGGTGGAGGCAGTTGAACACTGAAGCTTTCTTT. This gives the protein CASRWRQLNTEAFF.

This chain connects TRBV19 to TRBJ2-6, with 7 bases matching TRBD2. This CDR3 has 14 residues. With 11 bases clipped from V and 0 bases from J, the junction kept 4 bases outside the gene matches. Germline-derived CDR1 and CDR2 are LNHDA and SQIVND (reference sequence). The CDR3 here is CAGRDSSGANVLTF. In DNA form, the CDR3 reads TGTGCCGGGAGGGATAGCTCTGGGGCCAACGTCCTGACTTTC.

The chain recombines TRBV15 with TRBJ1-6; unclear D gene. V lost 0 bases and J lost 2, with 14 bases in between. The CDR3 runs 18 residues. Germline V gives CDR1 LNHNV, CDR2 YYDKDF (reference sequence). The CDR3 sequence is CATSRDPPSSTYNSPLHF. DNA of the CDR3: TGTGCCACCAGCAGAGATCCCCCCAGTTCAACCTATAATTCACCCCTCCACTTT.

V gene TRBV27 combines with J gene TRBJ2-3; 8 nucleotides align to TRBD1. This CDR3 contains 16 residues. J gave up 4 bases and V 6 bases, and 12 bases lay outside the gene matches. Germline CDR1 and CDR2: MNHEY and SMNVEV (reference sequence). The CDR3 protein is CASSPIGQGNPDTQYF. The CDR3 DNA is TGTGCCAGCAGCCCTATAGGACAGGGTAACCCAGATACGCAGTATTTT.

The chain recombines TRBV10-2 with TRBJ2-1; the match to TRBD2 covers 8 bases. CDR1 is WSHSY, CDR2 SAAADI, per germline. This CDR3 is 14 amino acids long. Trimming cost V 4 bases and J 8 bases; bases outside gene matches: 7. DNA for the CDR3: TGCGCCAGCAGTGGAAGCGGGAGTGGGTATGAGCAGTTCTTC. This translates into CASSGSGSGYEQFF.

The gene calls are TRBV11-3 and TRBJ2-5, with TRBD2 matching 10 bases. J was trimmed by 4 bases and V by 1 base; bases with no gene match: 9. Germline V gene sequence: CDR1 SGHNT, CDR2 YENEEA. This CDR3 has 17 residues. CDR3: CASSLGDGSGGPETQYF. The CDR3 region has the DNA TGTGCCAGCAGCTTAGGGGACGGTAGCGGGGGGCCAGAGACCCAGTACTTC.

The rearrangement joins TRBV2 to TRBJ1-6; D not certain. The CDR3 extends over 11 amino acids. The germline V and J ends were trimmed by 7 bases and 7 bases, with 5 bases remaining between them. Per germline, CDR1 SNHLY and CDR2 FYNNEI. The CDR3 nucleotides are TGTGCCAGCACCCAAAATTCACCCCTCCACTTT. Its protein is CASTQNSPLHF.